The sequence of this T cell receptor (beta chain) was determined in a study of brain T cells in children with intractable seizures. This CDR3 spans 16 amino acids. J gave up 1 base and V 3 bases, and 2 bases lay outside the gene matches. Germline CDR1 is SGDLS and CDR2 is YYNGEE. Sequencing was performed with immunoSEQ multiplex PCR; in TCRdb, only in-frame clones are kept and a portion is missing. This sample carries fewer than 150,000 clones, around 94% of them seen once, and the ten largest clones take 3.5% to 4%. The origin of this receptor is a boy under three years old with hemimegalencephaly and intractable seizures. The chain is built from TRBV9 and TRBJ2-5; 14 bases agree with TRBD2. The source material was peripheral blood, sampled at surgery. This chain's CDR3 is CASSAGLAGGQETQYF. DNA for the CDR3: TGTGCCAGCAGCGCCGGACTAGCGGGAGGCCAAGAGACCCAGTACTTC.